A selection of T cell receptor beta chains follows, all from one sample in a study of early T cells in non-severe SARS-CoV-2 infection. TCRdb fed the 5' RACE reads into MiXCR, producing one record per CDR3 protein. The sample records nearly 60,000 distinct CDR3 sequences, about an eighth being singletons. Sequencing was carried out using whole blood. The origin of the receptors is an adult who was a healthcare worker with PCR-confirmed SARS-CoV-2 infection or an uninfected control (not recorded which). The CDR3 runs from the conserved cysteine through the conserved F or W. The D gene is left open where the match is weak. Size tells how often a clone was seen (once, few, many) or the class of an expanded clone, and some rows leave it out.

J gene	clone size	V gene	D gene	CDR3 protein	CDR3 DNA
TRBJ2-5	few	TRBV15	-	CATSTGRQAHQETQYF	TGTGCCACCAGCACCGGACGACAGGCTCACCAAGAGACCCAGTACTTC
TRBJ2-6	-	TRBV7-3	-	CASSLFGGTLSGANVLTF	TGTGCCAGCAGCTTATTTGGGGGAACCCTCTCTGGGGCCAACGTCCTGACTTTC
TRBJ2-1	many	TRBV7-2	TRBD2	CASRLAGGHSEQFF	TGTGCCAGCAGACTAGCGGGGGGGCACAGTGAGCAGTTCTTC
TRBJ2-5	few	TRBV10-3	-	CAISDWQETQYF	TGTGCCATCAGTGACTGGCAAGAGACCCAGTACTTC
TRBJ2-7	few	TRBV3-1	TRBD2	CASSRGGIYEQYF	TGTGCCAGCAGTCGGGGGGGCATTTACGAGCAGTACTTC
TRBJ2-2	-	TRBV12-3/TRBV12-4	-	CASSPAGGRPPGELFF	TGTGCCAGCAGTCCGGCTGGGGGCCGCCCACCCGGGGAGCTGTTTTTT
TRBJ1-2	many	TRBV3-1	-	CASSHLPGINYGYTF	TGTGCCAGCAGCCATTTACCGGGGATCAACTATGGCTACACCTTC
TRBJ1-5	many	TRBV19	-	CASSLSNQPQHF	TGTGCCAGTTCTCTGAGCAATCAGCCCCAGCATTTT
TRBJ2-3	many	TRBV29-1	-	CSVSGDTQYF	TGCAGCGTAAGCGGGGATACGCAGTATTTT
TRBJ2-1	many	TRBV19	TRBD2	CASSISAGESYNEQFF	TGTGCCAGTAGTATATCAGCGGGGGAATCCTACAATGAGCAGTTCTTC
TRBJ2-7	many	TRBV7-9	-	CASSPGLTYEQYF	TGTGCCAGCAGCCCGGGACTGACCTACGAGCAGTACTTC
TRBJ2-1	-	TRBV15	TRBD1	CATGQGPGQFF	TGTGCCACGGGACAGGGGCCTGGGCAGTTCTTC
TRBJ2-3	many	TRBV7-6	-	CASSLAAGPRDTQYF	TGTGCCAGCAGCTTAGCGGCAGGGCCTCGGGATACGCAGTATTTT
TRBJ2-1	-	TRBV9	-	CASSVAGSPNEQFF	TGTGCCAGCAGCGTAGCGGGATCCCCCAATGAGCAGTTCTTC
TRBJ2-7	many	TRBV4-1	-	CASSQETLPGTYEQYF	TGCGCCAGCAGCCAAGAGACCCTCCCAGGGACCTACGAGCAGTACTTC
TRBJ1-2	many	TRBV5-1	TRBD1	CASSKRTGNYDNYGYTF	TGCGCCAGCAGCAAGAGGACAGGGAACTACGACAACTATGGCTACACCTTC
TRBJ2-1	medium-sized	TRBV11-3	-	CASSMGINNEQFF	TGTGCCAGCAGCATGGGAATCAACAATGAGCAGTTCTTC
TRBJ2-5	-	TRBV5-5	-	CASSYTGTQETQYF	TGTGCCAGCAGCTACACAGGGACCCAAGAGACCCAGTACTTC
TRBJ1-1	many	TRBV20-1	-	CSARDRRIGQAFF	TGCAGTGCTAGAGATCGAAGAATCGGCCAGGCTTTCTTT
TRBJ2-7	many	TRBV5-6	TRBD2	CASSLGSSGGYEQYF	TGTGCCAGCAGCTTGGGGTCTAGCGGGGGGTACGAGCAGTACTTC
TRBJ2-7	once	TRBV7-6	TRBD2	CASSSEVAGVYEQYF	TGTGCCAGCAGCTCCGAGGTAGCGGGAGTCTACGAGCAGTACTTC
TRBJ1-5	many	TRBV24-1	-	CATSGPGSNQPQHF	TGTGCCACCAGTGGCCCAGGCTCCAATCAGCCCCAGCATTTT
TRBJ2-2	few	TRBV19	-	CASSILRRGPGELFF	TGTGCCAGTAGTATACTCCGGCGGGGGCCCGGGGAGCTGTTTTTT